This T cell receptor (beta chain) was profiled in a study of T cell responses to AZD1222 COVID-19 vaccine. Whole-study results and caveats: Spike was spanned by vaccine-associated CD4 TCRs, which were dominant at 160-218 and 743-854.

This CDR3 is 15 amino acids long. Germline V CDR1 and CDR2: SEHNR, FQNEAQ (reference sequence). With 5 bases clipped from V and 6 bases from J, the junction kept 11 bases outside the gene matches. Produced via immunoSEQ multiplex PCR; TCRdb's table is partial and in-frame only. The repertoire holds about 110,000 clones, with about 90% as singletons. Concerning this clone itself: Antigen specificity is unknown.

The receptor comes from an adult who received the AZD1222 COVID-19 vaccine. The chain employs TRBV7-9 and TRBJ1-2; TRBD1 aligns across 8 bases. This sample comprised peripheral blood, obtained 28 days after the second AZD1222 dose. The CDR3 region is CASSQGQAFMDGYTF. In DNA, the CDR3 is TGTGCCAGCAGCCAGGGACAGGCGTTCATGGATGGCTACACCTTC.